The TCR beta chain under discussion was sequenced for a study of human T cells and chemical hapten exposure. MiXCR, run by TCRdb on the RACE reads, gives a single entry per CDR3 protein. The sample contains roughly 64,000 distinct CDR3 sequences, roughly 10% of which appear only once. This clonotype was observed at least ten times. With 7 bases removed from V and 4 bases from J, the gap between germline ends came to 17 bases. The CDR3 is 15 amino acids. CDR1 is SEHNR and CDR2 is FQNEAQ in the germline V gene (reference sequence). Described time point: pre-sensitization, week 0. Treatment: therapeutic diphenylcyclopropenone sensitization with weekly scalp DPC.

This clonotype originated in a woman aged 40 to 55 with alopecia areata. Some clones in this sample may be carry-over from other donors' samples. The sequenced sample was whole blood, obtained in connection with sensitization to the hapten diphenylcyclopropenone (DPC). V is TRBV7-9 and J is TRBJ2-1, with D perhaps matching TRBD2 (6 bases). CDR3 residues: CASTPAGRPYNEQFF. CDR3 coding DNA: TGTGCCAGCACCCCCGCGGGACGGCCTTACAATGAGCAGTTCTTC. The whole variable domain, remainder taken from reference TRBV7-9 and TRBJ2-1, is DTGVSQNPRHKITKRGQNVTFRCDPISEHNRLYWYRQTLGQGPEFLTYFQNEAQLEKSRLLSDRFSAERPKGSFSTLEIQRTEQGDSAMYLCASTPAGRPYNEQFFGPGTRLTVL.